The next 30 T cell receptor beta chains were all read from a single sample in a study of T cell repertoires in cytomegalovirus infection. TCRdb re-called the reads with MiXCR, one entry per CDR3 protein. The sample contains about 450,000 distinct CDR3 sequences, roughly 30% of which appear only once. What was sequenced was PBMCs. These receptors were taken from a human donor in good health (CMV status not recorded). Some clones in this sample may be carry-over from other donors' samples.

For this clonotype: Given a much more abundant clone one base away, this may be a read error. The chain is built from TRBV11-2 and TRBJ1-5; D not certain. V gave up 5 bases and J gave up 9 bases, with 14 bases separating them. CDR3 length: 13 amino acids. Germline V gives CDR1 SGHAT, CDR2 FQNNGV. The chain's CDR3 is CASSPQNLVPQHF. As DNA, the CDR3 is TGTGCCAGCAGCCCCCAGAATCTGGTGCCCCAGCATTTT.

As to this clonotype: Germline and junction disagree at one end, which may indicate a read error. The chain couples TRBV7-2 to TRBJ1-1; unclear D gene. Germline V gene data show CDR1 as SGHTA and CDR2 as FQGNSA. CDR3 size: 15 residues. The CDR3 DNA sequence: TGTTCCAGCAGCTTAGCAGCCAGCATGAACACTGAAGCTTTCTTT. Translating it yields CSSSLAASMNTEAFF.

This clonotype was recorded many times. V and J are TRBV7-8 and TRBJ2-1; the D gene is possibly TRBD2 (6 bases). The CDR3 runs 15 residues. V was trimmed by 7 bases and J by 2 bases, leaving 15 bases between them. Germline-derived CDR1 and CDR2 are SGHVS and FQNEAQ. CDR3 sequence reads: CASKAGGLTYNEQFF. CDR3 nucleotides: TGTGCCAGCAAAGCCGGGGGTCTCACCTACAATGAGCAGTTCTTC. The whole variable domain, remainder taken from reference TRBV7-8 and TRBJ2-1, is GAGVSQSPRYKVAKRGQDVALRCDPISGHVSLFWYQQALGQGPEFLTYFQNEAQLDKSGLPSDRFFAERPEGSVSTLKIQRTQQEDSAVYLCASKAGGLTYNEQFFGPGTRLTVL.

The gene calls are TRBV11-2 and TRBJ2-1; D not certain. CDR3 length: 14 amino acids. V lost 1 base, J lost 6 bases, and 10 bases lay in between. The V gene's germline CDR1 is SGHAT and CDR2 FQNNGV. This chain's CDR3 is CASSLASRINEQFF. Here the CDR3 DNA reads TGTGCCAGCAGCTTAGCGTCCCGGATCAATGAGCAGTTCTTC.

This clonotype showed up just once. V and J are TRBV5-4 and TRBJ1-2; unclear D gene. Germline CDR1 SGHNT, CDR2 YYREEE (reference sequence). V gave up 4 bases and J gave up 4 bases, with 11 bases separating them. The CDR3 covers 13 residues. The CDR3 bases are TGTGCCAGCAGCCGGACTGATGCCTATGGCTACACCTTC. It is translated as CASSRTDAYGYTF.

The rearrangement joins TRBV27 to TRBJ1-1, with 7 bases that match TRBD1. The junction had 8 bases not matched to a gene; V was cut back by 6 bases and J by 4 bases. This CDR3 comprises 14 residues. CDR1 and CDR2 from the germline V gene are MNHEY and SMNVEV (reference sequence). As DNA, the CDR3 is TGTGCCAGCAGGTACGACAGGGATGGCACTGAAGCTTTCTTT. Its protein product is CASRYDRDGTEAFF.

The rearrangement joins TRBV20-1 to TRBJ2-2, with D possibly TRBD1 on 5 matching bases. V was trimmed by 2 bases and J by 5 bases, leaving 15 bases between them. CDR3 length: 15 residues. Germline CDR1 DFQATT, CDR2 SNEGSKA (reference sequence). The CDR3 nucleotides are TGCAGTGCTAGAATGATTTCAGGGTGGACCGGGGAGCTGTTTTTT. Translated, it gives CSARMISGWTGELFF.

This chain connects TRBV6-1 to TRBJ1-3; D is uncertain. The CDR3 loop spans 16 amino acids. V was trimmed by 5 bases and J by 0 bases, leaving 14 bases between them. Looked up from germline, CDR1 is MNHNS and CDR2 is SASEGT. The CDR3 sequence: CASSPPGTSSGNTIYF. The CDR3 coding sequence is TGTGCCAGCAGTCCCCCCGGAACAAGCTCTGGAAACACCATATATTTT.

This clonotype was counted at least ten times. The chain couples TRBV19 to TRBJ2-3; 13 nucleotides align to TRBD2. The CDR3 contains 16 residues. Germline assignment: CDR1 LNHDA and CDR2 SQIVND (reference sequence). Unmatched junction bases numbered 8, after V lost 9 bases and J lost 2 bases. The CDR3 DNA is TGTGCCAGCAGCTTGGGACTAGCGGGGAACACAGATACGCAGTATTTT. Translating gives CASSLGLAGNTDTQYF.

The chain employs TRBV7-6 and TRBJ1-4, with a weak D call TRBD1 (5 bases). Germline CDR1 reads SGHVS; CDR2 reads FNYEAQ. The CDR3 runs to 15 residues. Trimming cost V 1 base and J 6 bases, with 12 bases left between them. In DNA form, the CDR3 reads TGTGCCAGCAGCTTAGTGGCAGGGTCAGATGAAAAACTGTTTTTT. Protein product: CASSLVAGSDEKLFF. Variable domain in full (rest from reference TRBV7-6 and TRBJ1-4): GAGVSQSPRYKVTKRGQDVALRCDPISGHVSLYWYRQALGQGPEFLTYFNYEAQQDKSGLPNDRFSAERPEGSISTLTIQRTEQRDSAMYRCASSLVAGSDEKLFFGSGTQLSVL.

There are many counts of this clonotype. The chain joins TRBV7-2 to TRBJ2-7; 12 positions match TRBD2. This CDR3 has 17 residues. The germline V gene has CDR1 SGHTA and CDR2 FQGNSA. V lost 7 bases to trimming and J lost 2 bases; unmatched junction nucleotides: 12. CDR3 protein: CASTRRTSGVPTYEQYF. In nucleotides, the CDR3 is TGTGCCAGCACGCGAAGGACTAGCGGGGTCCCGACCTACGAGCAGTACTTC.

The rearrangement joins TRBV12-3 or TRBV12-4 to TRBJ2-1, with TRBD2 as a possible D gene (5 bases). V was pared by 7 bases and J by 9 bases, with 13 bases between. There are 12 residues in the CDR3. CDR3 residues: CASTRVGGEQFF. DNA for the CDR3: TGTGCCAGCACCCGAGTCGGAGGTGAGCAGTTCTTC.

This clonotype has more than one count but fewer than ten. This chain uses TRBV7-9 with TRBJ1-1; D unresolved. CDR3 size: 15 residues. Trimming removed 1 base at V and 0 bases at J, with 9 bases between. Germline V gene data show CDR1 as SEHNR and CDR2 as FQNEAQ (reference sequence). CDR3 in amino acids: CASSLVGLVNTEAFF. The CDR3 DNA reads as TGTGCCAGCAGCTTAGTCGGACTGGTGAACACTGAAGCTTTCTTT.

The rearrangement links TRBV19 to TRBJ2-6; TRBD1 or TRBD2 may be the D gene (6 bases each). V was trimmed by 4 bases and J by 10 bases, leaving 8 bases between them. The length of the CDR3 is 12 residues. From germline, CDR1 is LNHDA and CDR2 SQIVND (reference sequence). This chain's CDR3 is CASSKGGNVLTF. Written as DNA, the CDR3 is TGTGCCAGTAGTAAGGGGGGAAACGTCCTGACTTTC.

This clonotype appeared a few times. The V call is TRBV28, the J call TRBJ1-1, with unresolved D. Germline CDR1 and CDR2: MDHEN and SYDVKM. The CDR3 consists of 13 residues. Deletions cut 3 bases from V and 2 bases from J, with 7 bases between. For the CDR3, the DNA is TGTGCCAGCAGTTTTTCGGTTAACACTGAAGCTTTCTTT. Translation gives CASSFSVNTEAFF.

The CDR3 nucleotides are TGTGCCAGCAGTGTTCATCCAGGGCTATCCGACTATGGCTACACCTTC. Amino acids: CASSVHPGLSDYGYTF. The J gene is TRBJ1-2, the V gene TRBV2, with D maybe TRBD1 (5 bases). This CDR3 region has 16 residues. The germline V gene has CDR1 SNHLY and CDR2 FYNNEI. V lost 4 bases, J lost 3 bases, and 18 bases lay in between.

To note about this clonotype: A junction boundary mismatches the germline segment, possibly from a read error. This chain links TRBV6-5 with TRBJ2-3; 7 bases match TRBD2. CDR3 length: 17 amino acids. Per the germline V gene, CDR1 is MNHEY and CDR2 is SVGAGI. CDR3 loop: CSSSYSMVAGNTDTQYF. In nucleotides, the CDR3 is TGTTCCAGCAGTTACTCGATGGTAGCGGGTAACACAGATACGCAGTATTTT.

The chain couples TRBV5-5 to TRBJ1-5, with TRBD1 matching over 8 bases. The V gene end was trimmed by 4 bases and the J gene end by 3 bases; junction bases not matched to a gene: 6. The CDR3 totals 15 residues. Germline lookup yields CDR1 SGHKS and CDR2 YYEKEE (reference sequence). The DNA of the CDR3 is TGTGCCAGCAGCCCGACAGGGGTTAACAATCAGCCCCAGCATTTT. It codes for CASSPTGVNNQPQHF.

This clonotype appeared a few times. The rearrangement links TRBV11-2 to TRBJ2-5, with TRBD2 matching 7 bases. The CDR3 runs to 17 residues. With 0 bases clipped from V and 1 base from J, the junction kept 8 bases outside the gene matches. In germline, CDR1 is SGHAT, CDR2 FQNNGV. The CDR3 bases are TGTGCCAGCAGCTTAGATCCTGGGCGGGGGACCCAAGAGACCCAGTACTTC. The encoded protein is CASSLDPGRGTQETQYF.

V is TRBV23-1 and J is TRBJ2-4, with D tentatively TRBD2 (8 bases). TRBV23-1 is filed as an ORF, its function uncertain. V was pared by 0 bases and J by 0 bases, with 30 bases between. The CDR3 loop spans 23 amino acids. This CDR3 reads CASSQSGDRPGLGFTIAKNIQYF. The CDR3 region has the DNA TGCGCCAGCAGTCAATCGGGGGACAGACCGGGACTAGGCTTTACTATAGCCAAAAACATTCAGTACTTC.

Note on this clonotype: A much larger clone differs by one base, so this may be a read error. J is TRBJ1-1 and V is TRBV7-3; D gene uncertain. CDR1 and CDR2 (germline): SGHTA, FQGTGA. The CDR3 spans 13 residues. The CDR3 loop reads CASNLSAVTEAFF. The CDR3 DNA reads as TGTGCCAGCAACTTAAGCGCAGTAACTGAAGCTTTCTTT.

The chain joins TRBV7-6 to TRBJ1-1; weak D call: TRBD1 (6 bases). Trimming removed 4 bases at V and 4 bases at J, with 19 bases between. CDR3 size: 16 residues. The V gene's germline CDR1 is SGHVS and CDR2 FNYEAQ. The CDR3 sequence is CASSSNKKGGITEAFF. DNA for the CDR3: TGTGCCAGCAGCTCTAATAAAAAGGGGGGGATCACTGAAGCTTTCTTT.

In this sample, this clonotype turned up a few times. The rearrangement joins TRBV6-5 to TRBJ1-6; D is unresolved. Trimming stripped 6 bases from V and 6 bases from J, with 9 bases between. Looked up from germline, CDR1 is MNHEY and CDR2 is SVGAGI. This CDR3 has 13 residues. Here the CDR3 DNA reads TGTGCCAGCAGCGAGGGCCCTAATTCACCCCTCCACTTT. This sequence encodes CASSEGPNSPLHF.

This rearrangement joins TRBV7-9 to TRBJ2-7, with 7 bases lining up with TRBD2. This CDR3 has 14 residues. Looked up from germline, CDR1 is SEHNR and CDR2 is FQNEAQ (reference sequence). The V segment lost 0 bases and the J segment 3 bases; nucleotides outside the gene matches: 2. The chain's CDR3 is CASSLAGRGYEQYF. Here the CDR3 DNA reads TGTGCCAGCAGCTTAGCGGGGAGGGGCTACGAGCAGTACTTC.

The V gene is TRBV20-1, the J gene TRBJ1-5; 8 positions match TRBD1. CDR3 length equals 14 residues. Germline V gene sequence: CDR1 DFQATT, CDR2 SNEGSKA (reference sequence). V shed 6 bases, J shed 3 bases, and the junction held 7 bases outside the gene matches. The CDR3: CSAPPGQVNQPQHF. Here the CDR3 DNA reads TGCAGTGCCCCTCCGGGACAGGTCAATCAGCCCCAGCATTTT.

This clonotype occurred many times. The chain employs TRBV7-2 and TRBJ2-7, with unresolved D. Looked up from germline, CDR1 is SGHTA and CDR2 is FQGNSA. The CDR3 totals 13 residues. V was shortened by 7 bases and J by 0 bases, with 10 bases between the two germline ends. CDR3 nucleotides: TGTGCCAGCACCACCGGACCCTCCTACGAGCAGTACTTC. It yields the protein CASTTGPSYEQYF.

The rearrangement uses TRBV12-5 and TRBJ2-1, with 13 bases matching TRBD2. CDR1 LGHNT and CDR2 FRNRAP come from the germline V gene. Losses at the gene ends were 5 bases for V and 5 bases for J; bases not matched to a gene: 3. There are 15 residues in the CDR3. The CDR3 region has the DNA TGTGCTAGTGGTCTACTAGCGGGGGGGAACAATGAGCAGTTCTTC. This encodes CASGLLAGGNNEQFF.

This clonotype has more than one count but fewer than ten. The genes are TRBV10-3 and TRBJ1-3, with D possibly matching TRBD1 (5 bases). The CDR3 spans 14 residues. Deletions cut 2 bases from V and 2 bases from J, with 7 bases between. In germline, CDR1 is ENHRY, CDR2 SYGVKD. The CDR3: CAISEGATGNTIYF. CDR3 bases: TGTGCCATCAGTGAGGGGGCAACTGGAAACACCATATATTTT.

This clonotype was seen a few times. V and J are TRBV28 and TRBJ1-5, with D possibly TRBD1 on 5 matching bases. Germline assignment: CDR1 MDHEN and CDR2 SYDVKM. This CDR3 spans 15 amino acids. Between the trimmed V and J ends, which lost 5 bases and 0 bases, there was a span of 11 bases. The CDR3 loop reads CASSLPTDSNQPQHF. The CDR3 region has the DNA TGTGCCAGCAGTCTTCCGACAGATAGCAATCAGCCCCAGCATTTT.

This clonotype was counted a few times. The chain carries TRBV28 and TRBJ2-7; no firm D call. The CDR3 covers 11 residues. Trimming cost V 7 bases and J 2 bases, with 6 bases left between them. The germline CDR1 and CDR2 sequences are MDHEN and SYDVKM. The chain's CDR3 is CASTYAYEQYF. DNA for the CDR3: TGTGCCAGCACCTACGCCTACGAGCAGTACTTC. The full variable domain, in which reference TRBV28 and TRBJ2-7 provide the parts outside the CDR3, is DVKVTQSSRYLVKRTGEKVFLECVQDMDHENMFWYRQDPGLGLRLIYFSYDVKMKEKGDIPEGYSVSREKKERFSLILESASTNQTSMYLCASTYAYEQYFGPGTRLTVT.